A selection of T cell receptor beta chains follows, all from one sample in a study of blood T cell repertoires in COVID-19. TCRdb keeps only in-frame clones here, not all; method: immunoSEQ multiplex PCR. The sample includes about 210,000 clones, 85% seen only once; the top ten take under 2.5%. The sample was peripheral blood. The receptors stem from a woman in her 70s with COVID-19, enrolled during active disease. The CDR3 runs from the conserved cysteine through the conserved F or W. The D gene is left open where the match is weak. Clone size, where shown, is once, few, many, or a class for clones that have expanded.

d_call: .; v_call: TRBV5-1; j_call: TRBJ2-3; clone_size: .; cdr3_nt: TGCGCCAGCAGCTTTTCAGGGGTTAGCACAGATACGCAGTATTTT; cdr3_aa: CASSFSGVSTDTQYF
d_call: TRBD2; v_call: TRBV5-1; j_call: TRBJ2-1; clone_size: .; cdr3_nt: TGCGCCAGCAGCTTGGGGACTAGTGATGAGCAGTTCTTC; cdr3_aa: CASSLGTSDEQFF
d_call: .; v_call: TRBV2; j_call: TRBJ2-2; clone_size: .; cdr3_nt: TGTGCCAGCAGTTCGACGGGTGACACCGGGGAGCTGTTTTTT; cdr3_aa: CASSSTGDTGELFF
d_call: .; v_call: TRBV5-6; j_call: TRBJ2-2; clone_size: .; cdr3_nt: TGTGCCAGCAGCTTGCGTACTAGCAGCCCCACCGGGGAGCTGTTTTTT; cdr3_aa: CASSLRTSSPTGELFF
d_call: .; v_call: TRBV5-1; j_call: TRBJ1-3; clone_size: once; cdr3_nt: TGCGCCAGCCGACAGGATCCAGCGCCTGGAAACACCATATATTTT; cdr3_aa: CASRQDPAPGNTIYF
d_call: .; v_call: TRBV30; j_call: TRBJ2-1; clone_size: .; cdr3_nt: TGTGCCTGTCGTAGGACGGACAACAATGAGCAGTTCTTC; cdr3_aa: CACRRTDNNEQFF
d_call: .; v_call: TRBV9; j_call: TRBJ2-5; clone_size: .; cdr3_nt: TGTGCCAGCAGCGTAGGTCAAGGGGTAGGGGAGACCCAGTACTTC; cdr3_aa: CASSVGQGVGETQYF
d_call: TRBD2; v_call: TRBV16; j_call: TRBJ2-3; clone_size: .; cdr3_nt: TGTGCCAGCAGCCATTGGGGCCTAGCGGGAGTAGCCGATACGCAGTATTTT; cdr3_aa: CASSHWGLAGVADTQYF
d_call: TRBD1; v_call: TRBV23-1; j_call: TRBJ2-7; clone_size: .; cdr3_nt: TGCGCCAGCAGGCAGGGACAGGCCACTTACGAGCAGTACTTC; cdr3_aa: CASRQGQATYEQYF
d_call: TRBD2; v_call: TRBV3-1/TRBV3-2; j_call: TRBJ2-5; clone_size: once; cdr3_nt: TGTGCCAGCAGCCCTGGGAGGGGTTGGGCCCAGTACTTC; cdr3_aa: CASSPGRGWAQYF
d_call: TRBD2; v_call: TRBV29-1; j_call: TRBJ2-2; clone_size: .; cdr3_nt: TGCAGCGTTAACCCTAGCGGGGGACAAACCGGGGAGCTGTTTTTT; cdr3_aa: CSVNPSGGQTGELFF
d_call: .; v_call: TRBV6-5; j_call: TRBJ1-3; clone_size: .; cdr3_nt: TGTGCCAGCAGTTTACAGGGAAACTCTGGAAACACCATATATTTT; cdr3_aa: CASSLQGNSGNTIYF
d_call: TRBD2; v_call: TRBV3-1/TRBV3-2; j_call: TRBJ2-1; clone_size: .; cdr3_nt: TGTGCCAGCAGCGCACCGGGACTAGCCTACAATGAGCAGTTCTTC; cdr3_aa: CASSAPGLAYNEQFF
d_call: TRBD1; v_call: TRBV7-6; j_call: TRBJ1-2; clone_size: once; cdr3_nt: TGTGCCAGCAGCTTAGCTCCAACAGGGGGCAGAGGCTACACCTTC; cdr3_aa: CASSLAPTGGRGYTF
d_call: .; v_call: TRBV19; j_call: TRBJ1-6; clone_size: .; cdr3_nt: TGTGCCAGTAGTATACCAGGGAATCCACCCCTCCACTTT; cdr3_aa: CASSIPGNPPLHF
d_call: TRBD1; v_call: TRBV6-6; j_call: TRBJ2-2; clone_size: .; cdr3_nt: TGTGCCAGCAGTTACCCGGGACAGGGGTCCCCCGGGGAGCTGTTTTTT; cdr3_aa: CASSYPGQGSPGELFF
d_call: TRBD1; v_call: TRBV5-1; j_call: TRBJ1-1; clone_size: .; cdr3_nt: TGCGCCAGCAGCCCGACAGGGACCACTGAAGCTTTCTTT; cdr3_aa: CASSPTGTTEAFF
d_call: .; v_call: TRBV6-5; j_call: TRBJ2-7; clone_size: once; cdr3_nt: TGTGCCAGCATGATACAGGCGTCTGATTCCTACGAGCAGTACTTC; cdr3_aa: CASMIQASDSYEQYF
d_call: .; v_call: TRBV2; j_call: TRBJ1-5; clone_size: .; cdr3_nt: TGTGCCAGCAGGGCGCGGGAGGAGTATAGCAATCAGCCCCAGCATTTT; cdr3_aa: CASRAREEYSNQPQHF
d_call: .; v_call: TRBV5-6; j_call: TRBJ1-3; clone_size: .; cdr3_nt: TGTGCCAGCAGCTTGGGGCCTTCTGGAAACACCATATATTTT; cdr3_aa: CASSLGPSGNTIYF
d_call: .; v_call: TRBV7-3; j_call: TRBJ2-1; clone_size: once; cdr3_nt: TGTGCCAGCAGCTTTTCACGGGACAATGAGCAGTTCTTC; cdr3_aa: CASSFSRDNEQFF
d_call: .; v_call: TRBV7-2; j_call: TRBJ1-2; clone_size: .; cdr3_nt: TGTGCCAGCAGCTTAGTAGGAGATAACTATGGCTACACCTTC; cdr3_aa: CASSLVGDNYGYTF
d_call: TRBD1; v_call: TRBV3-1/TRBV3-2; j_call: TRBJ1-2; clone_size: .; cdr3_nt: TGTGCCAGCAGCCCTGACAGGGGTTTTGCCTATGGCTACACCTTC; cdr3_aa: CASSPDRGFAYGYTF
d_call: .; v_call: TRBV5-5; j_call: TRBJ2-2; clone_size: .; cdr3_nt: TGTGCCAGCAGCTTGGCCATGGGGGGCACCGGGGAGCTGTTTTTT; cdr3_aa: CASSLAMGGTGELFF
d_call: TRBD1; v_call: TRBV6-5; j_call: TRBJ1-2; clone_size: .; cdr3_nt: TGTGCCAGCAGTTACAGGACAGGGGGCCAGAACTATGGCTACACCTTC; cdr3_aa: CASSYRTGGQNYGYTF
d_call: .; v_call: TRBV7-9; j_call: TRBJ1-4; clone_size: .; cdr3_nt: TGTGCCAGCAGCGTGTGGGCGACTAATGAAAAACTGTTTTTT; cdr3_aa: CASSVWATNEKLFF
d_call: .; v_call: TRBV24-1; j_call: TRBJ2-2; clone_size: .; cdr3_nt: TGTGCCACCAGTGATTCGCGAGCAGGGATCAACACCGGGGAGCTGTTTTTT; cdr3_aa: CATSDSRAGINTGELFF
d_call: TRBD2; v_call: TRBV11-3; j_call: TRBJ2-3; clone_size: .; cdr3_nt: TGTGCCAGCAGCTTCGGTCTTAGCGGGGTCACAGATACGCAGTATTTT; cdr3_aa: CASSFGLSGVTDTQYF
d_call: TRBD2; v_call: TRBV9; j_call: TRBJ2-1; clone_size: .; cdr3_nt: TGTGCCAGCAGCGTACAGGGTTCGCTAGCGGGCAACAATGAGCAGTTCTTC; cdr3_aa: CASSVQGSLAGNNEQFF
d_call: .; v_call: TRBV7-2; j_call: TRBJ1-2; clone_size: few; cdr3_nt: TGTGCCAGCAGCTTAGCCCCTCCGGGGGGGTACACCTTC; cdr3_aa: CASSLAPPGGYTF
d_call: TRBD2; v_call: TRBV3-1/TRBV3-2; j_call: TRBJ2-3; clone_size: .; cdr3_nt: TGTGCCAGCAGCCTTCAGACTAGCGGGAGCGCAGATACGCAGTATTTT; cdr3_aa: CASSLQTSGSADTQYF
d_call: TRBD1; v_call: TRBV7-2; j_call: TRBJ1-1; clone_size: .; cdr3_nt: TGTGCCAGCAGACCTAGGACAGGGGGCCAGAACACTGAAGCTTTCTTT; cdr3_aa: CASRPRTGGQNTEAFF
d_call: TRBD1; v_call: TRBV7-2; j_call: TRBJ2-3; clone_size: .; cdr3_nt: TGTGCCAGCAGCCGCCGGACAGGGGGGACAGATACGCAGTATTTT; cdr3_aa: CASSRRTGGTDTQYF
d_call: .; v_call: TRBV10-3; j_call: TRBJ1-2; clone_size: .; cdr3_nt: TGTGCCATCAGTGCTGGGCAGGGTAACTATGGCTACACCTTC; cdr3_aa: CAISAGQGNYGYTF
d_call: TRBD1; v_call: TRBV19; j_call: TRBJ1-4; clone_size: .; cdr3_nt: TGTGCCACCGCGGACAGGATTAATGAAAAACTGTTTTTT; cdr3_aa: CATADRINEKLFF
d_call: .; v_call: TRBV7-6; j_call: TRBJ2-2; clone_size: .; cdr3_nt: TGTGCCAGCAGCTCCTTGGAAGTGGCAGGGGATATCTCGAACACCGGGGAGCTGTTTTTT; cdr3_aa: CASSSLEVAGDISNTGELFF
d_call: TRBD1; v_call: TRBV6-5; j_call: TRBJ1-1; clone_size: .; cdr3_nt: TGTGCCAGCAGTACAGGGGGCGCGAACACTGAAGCTTTCTTT; cdr3_aa: CASSTGGANTEAFF
d_call: TRBD1; v_call: TRBV27; j_call: TRBJ2-1; clone_size: .; cdr3_nt: TGTGCCAGCACCCTAGGGACAGGGGCGAAGAATGAGCAGTTCTTC; cdr3_aa: CASTLGTGAKNEQFF
d_call: TRBD2; v_call: TRBV2; j_call: TRBJ2-7; clone_size: .; cdr3_nt: TGTGCCAGCAGGTTCCTAGCGGGAGGGCCTAACTACGAGCAGTACTTC; cdr3_aa: CASRFLAGGPNYEQYF
d_call: .; v_call: TRBV5-1; j_call: TRBJ2-7; clone_size: .; cdr3_nt: TGCGCCAGCAGCTCCAAGGAGAGCGGACCCGGGTACTTC; cdr3_aa: CASSSKESGPGYF
d_call: .; v_call: TRBV9; j_call: TRBJ2-2; clone_size: .; cdr3_nt: TGTGCCAGCAGCGTAGGAGGGGCCCGGGGGACCGGGGAGCTGTTTTTT; cdr3_aa: CASSVGGARGTGELFF
d_call: TRBD1; v_call: TRBV12-3/TRBV12-4; j_call: TRBJ1-2; clone_size: .; cdr3_nt: TGTGCCAGCAGCCGGAGGGGGCCCTATGGCTACACCTTC; cdr3_aa: CASSRRGPYGYTF
d_call: TRBD1; v_call: TRBV14; j_call: TRBJ2-1; clone_size: .; cdr3_nt: TGTGCCAGCAGCCAAGTCAGGGGACAGGGGGCGTACAATGAGCAGTTCTTC; cdr3_aa: CASSQVRGQGAYNEQFF
d_call: .; v_call: TRBV4-3; j_call: TRBJ1-3; clone_size: .; cdr3_nt: TGCGCCAGCAGCCAAGAGTTGGGGCAGGGTGGAGCTGGAAACACCATATATTTT; cdr3_aa: CASSQELGQGGAGNTIYF
d_call: TRBD2; v_call: TRBV2; j_call: TRBJ2-7; clone_size: .; cdr3_nt: TGTGCCAGCAGTGTACCTGGGGGGGGGATGCAAGGATTCCCCTACGAGCAGTACTTC; cdr3_aa: CASSVPGGGMQGFPYEQYF
d_call: .; v_call: TRBV24-1; j_call: TRBJ1-1; clone_size: .; cdr3_nt: TGTGCCACCAGTGACTCCAGGGGACCGTTGGTCACTGAAGCTTTCTTT; cdr3_aa: CATSDSRGPLVTEAFF